The rows below give T cell receptor beta chains drawn from one sample of a study of T-cell memory formation after mild COVID-19. One entry per CDR3 protein results from TCRdb running MiXCR on the 5' RACE reads. The sample holds 65,000 to 100,000 distinct CDR3 sequences, about 13% seen once. The specimen was PBMCs or a T cell subset sorted from them (not recorded which). These receptors were taken from a man younger than 35 who had mild COVID-19 (a few samples of this study predate the infection). Cell type and time point are not known. Both conserved end residues are part of each CDR3. A D gene is named only where the DNA matches it firmly. Clone sizes are given selectively: once, few, many, or a class where the clone is expanded.

V: TRBV15
D: .
size: .
J: TRBJ1-5
CDR3: CATSKGGYQPQHF
DNA: TGTGCCACCAGCAAGGGGGGATATCAGCCCCAGCATTTT

V: TRBV7-6
D: TRBD2
size: .
J: TRBJ2-5
CDR3: CASSLGSGGAAETQYF
DNA: TGTGCCAGCAGCTTAGGGAGCGGGGGGGCCGCAGAGACCCAGTACTTC

V: TRBV15
D: .
size: many
J: TRBJ2-3
CDR3: CATSRHRATDTQYF
DNA: TGTGCCACCAGCAGACACCGAGCGACAGATACGCAGTATTTT

V: TRBV5-1
D: .
size: many
J: TRBJ2-7
CDR3: CASSLEIPDEQYF
DNA: TGCGCCAGCAGCTTGGAAATACCGGACGAGCAGTACTTC

V: TRBV11-3
D: TRBD1
size: .
J: TRBJ1-4
CDR3: CASRDREDEKLFF
DNA: TGTGCCAGCCGCGACAGGGAAGACGAAAAACTGTTTTTT

V: TRBV7-9
D: .
size: few
J: TRBJ2-3
CDR3: CASSSSNTETDTQYF
DNA: TGTGCCAGCAGCTCTTCTAATACTGAGACAGATACGCAGTATTTT

V: TRBV29-1
D: TRBD1
size: .
J: TRBJ2-3
CDR3: CSVGSGTDGTDTQYF
DNA: TGCAGCGTTGGATCCGGGACAGACGGCACAGATACGCAGTATTTT

V: TRBV3-1
D: TRBD2
size: many
J: TRBJ2-5
CDR3: CASSQVLAGLQETQYF
DNA: TGTGCCAGCAGCCAAGTCCTAGCGGGGTTGCAAGAGACCCAGTACTTC

V: TRBV4-1
D: .
size: few
J: TRBJ2-5
CDR3: CASSQGPYQETQYF
DNA: TGCGCCAGCAGCCAAGGCCCGTACCAAGAGACCCAGTACTTC

V: TRBV3-1
D: TRBD1
size: .
J: TRBJ2-7
CDR3: CASSTRQGTYEQYF
DNA: TGTGCCAGCAGCACCCGACAGGGCACCTACGAGCAGTACTTC

V: TRBV5-1
D: TRBD1
size: many
J: TRBJ1-1
CDR3: CASSLRITGQDAFF
DNA: TGCGCCAGCAGCTTGAGGATTACGGGACAGGATGCTTTCTTT

V: TRBV27
D: .
size: few
J: TRBJ1-4
CDR3: CASRRRGIANEKLFF
DNA: TGTGCCAGCAGGAGAAGGGGAATAGCTAATGAAAAACTGTTTTTT

V: TRBV12-3/TRBV12-4
D: .
size: .
J: TRBJ2-1
CDR3: CASSYGHNNEQFF
DNA: TGTGCCAGCAGTTATGGACATAACAATGAGCAGTTCTTC

V: TRBV6-5
D: .
size: few
J: TRBJ2-4
CDR3: CASSNGPLGNIQYF
DNA: TGTGCCAGCAGCAATGGGCCCCTCGGGAACATTCAGTACTTC

V: TRBV27
D: .
size: .
J: TRBJ2-3
CDR3: CASSPLGGLTDTQYF
DNA: TGTGCCAGCAGTCCCCTCGGTGGGCTAACAGATACGCAGTATTTT

V: TRBV7-2
D: .
size: .
J: TRBJ1-2
CDR3: CASRLGGSGYTF
DNA: TGTGCCAGCAGATTAGGGGGAAGTGGCTACACCTTC

V: TRBV7-6
D: .
size: few
J: TRBJ2-5
CDR3: CASSLEVAEQETQYF
DNA: TGTGCCAGCAGCTTAGAGGTCGCGGAGCAAGAGACCCAGTACTTC

V: TRBV18
D: TRBD1
size: many
J: TRBJ2-3
CDR3: CASSYPELGTGVDTQYF
DNA: TGTGCCAGCTCATATCCGGAGTTGGGGACAGGAGTCGATACGCAGTATTTT

V: TRBV7-2
D: .
size: few
J: TRBJ2-1
CDR3: CASSSVYDEQFF
DNA: TGTGCCAGCAGCTCCGTGTACGATGAGCAGTTCTTC

V: TRBV6-1
D: .
size: .
J: TRBJ1-2
CDR3: CASSDSDIFWNYGYTF
DNA: TGTGCCAGCAGTGACTCGGACATCTTTTGGAACTATGGCTACACCTTC

V: TRBV5-1
D: .
size: many
J: TRBJ2-5
CDR3: CASSFLGGEGQETQYF
DNA: TGCGCCAGCAGCTTCTTGGGCGGGGAAGGACAAGAGACCCAGTACTTC

V: TRBV12-3/TRBV12-4
D: TRBD2
size: .
J: TRBJ2-3
CDR3: CASSSGLAGGTHWGDTQYF
DNA: TGTGCCAGCAGTTCGGGACTAGCGGGGGGCACCCACTGGGGAGATACGCAGTATTTT

V: TRBV29-1
D: TRBD1
size: few
J: TRBJ2-7
CDR3: CSVSPGQGFYEQYF
DNA: TGCAGCGTCTCACCGGGACAGGGTTTTTATGAGCAGTACTTC

V: TRBV6-2/TRBV6-3
D: TRBD2
size: .
J: TRBJ2-3
CDR3: CASRKAAGGYTDTQYF
DNA: TGTGCCAGCAGGAAGGCAGCGGGGGGGTACACAGATACGCAGTATTTT

V: TRBV6-5
D: .
size: many
J: TRBJ2-1
CDR3: CASSYGPNEQFF
DNA: TGTGCCAGCAGTTACGGTCCCAATGAGCAGTTCTTC

V: TRBV28
D: .
size: .
J: TRBJ1-1
CDR3: CASSLVGGGATEAFF
DNA: TGTGCCAGCAGTTTAGTAGGTGGCGGGGCCACTGAAGCTTTCTTT

V: TRBV20-1
D: TRBD2
size: .
J: TRBJ2-1
CDR3: CAVVELAGGADEQFF
DNA: TGCGCCGTCGTCGAGCTAGCGGGGGGGGCGGATGAGCAGTTCTTC

V: TRBV7-9
D: .
size: .
J: TRBJ2-7
CDR3: CASSLNRLLSYEQYF
DNA: TGTGCCAGCAGCTTGAACAGACTACTCTCCTACGAGCAGTACTTC

V: TRBV7-9
D: TRBD2
size: .
J: TRBJ2-1
CDR3: CASRYSGGSYNEQFF
DNA: TGTGCCAGCAGATATAGCGGGGGCTCTTACAATGAGCAGTTCTTC

V: TRBV12-3/TRBV12-4
D: .
size: .
J: TRBJ2-3
CDR3: CASSTLFAADTQYF
DNA: TGTGCCAGCAGTACCCTGTTTGCGGCAGATACGCAGTATTTT

V: TRBV12-3/TRBV12-4
D: .
size: .
J: TRBJ1-4
CDR3: CASSLETGTTTNEKLFF
DNA: TGTGCCAGCAGTTTGGAGACAGGAACCACAACTAATGAAAAACTGTTTTTT

V: TRBV4-1
D: .
size: .
J: TRBJ2-3
CDR3: CASSQDNRHRDTQYF
DNA: TGCGCCAGCAGCCAAGATAACAGGCACAGGGATACGCAGTATTTT

V: TRBV6-5
D: TRBD2
size: .
J: TRBJ2-3
CDR3: CASSYSVGLAGDPSTDTQYF
DNA: TGTGCCAGCAGTTACTCTGTGGGACTAGCGGGAGACCCTTCCACAGATACGCAGTATTTT

V: TRBV6-2/TRBV6-3
D: .
size: .
J: TRBJ2-3
CDR3: CASTLEFADTQYF
DNA: TGTGCCAGCACCCTCGAGTTCGCAGATACGCAGTATTTT

V: TRBV6-2/TRBV6-3
D: TRBD1
size: few
J: TRBJ2-2
CDR3: CASSHGTGPYAGELFF
DNA: TGTGCCAGCAGCCACGGGACAGGGCCCTATGCCGGGGAGCTGTTTTTT

V: TRBV7-2
D: TRBD2
size: few
J: TRBJ2-1
CDR3: CASSPIERGVEQFF
DNA: TGTGCCAGCAGCCCCATAGAGCGGGGGGTTGAGCAGTTCTTC

V: TRBV9
D: TRBD2
size: .
J: TRBJ2-3
CDR3: CASSDGAGGGTDTQYF
DNA: TGTGCCAGCAGCGATGGAGCGGGGGGCGGGACAGATACGCAGTATTTT

V: TRBV5-1
D: TRBD1
size: .
J: TRBJ2-7
CDR3: CASSGGQGAFEQYF
DNA: TGCGCCAGCAGCGGGGGACAGGGGGCATTTGAGCAGTACTTC

V: TRBV25-1
D: .
size: .
J: TRBJ2-1
CDR3: CASSGLASSYNEQFF
DNA: TGTGCCAGCAGTGGACTGGCGAGCTCCTACAATGAGCAGTTCTTC